This T cell receptor (beta chain) was identified during a study of shared clonotypes between healthy human individuals (dated by TCRdb to 2018 to 2021). At the level of the whole study: The cohort included three men and two women between 18 and 49 years of age. Blood TCR repertoires of roughly five healthy adults were deeply sequenced to estimate repertoire size and the extent of clonotype sharing between individuals. To increase sequencing depth and limit assay-specific biases, TCR repertoire library preparation and sequencing were carried out by different laboratories using diverse techniques. Per donor, leukapheresis produced somewhere between about 0.85 and 9.5 billion PBMCs.

Healthy HIV-negative adults with no recently reported acute infections or vaccinations were included as donors. Every donor was a Caucasian adult residing in Nashville, Tennessee, USA. For unsorted samples, some 90 million PBMCs were counted and genomic DNA was extracted with the QIAamp DNA Blood Mini kit. Blood was obtained by leukapheresis, after which PBMCs were separated by Ficoll-Histopaque density gradient centrifugation and cryopreserved in liquid nitrogen vapor phase. Using the deep immunoSEQ assay, multiplex PCR amplified TCR CDR3 regions from genomic DNA. For each cell subset, the extracted genomic DNA was distributed evenly across all wells of several immunoSEQ 96-well plates, and each plate served as one replicate. For unsorted PBMC, roughly 330 ng genomic DNA, equal to 30,000 or so T cell genomes, was loaded into each replicate PCR. Genomic DNA from unsorted PBMC was sequenced over ten immunoSEQ deep assay plates. The purified libraries were quantified using a Qubit 3.0 fluorometer, sized with a Bioanalyzer 2100, and then quantified again using the KAPA Library Quantification kit. Every immunoSEQ 96-well plate was sequenced on a separate single-read 150-cycle Illumina NextSeq 550 flow cell. Concerning the study's data processing: Because the immunoSEQ output included only junctional sequences and no quality scores, the filtering could not be the same as the filtering used for full-length reads. Sequences were annotated with PyIR, a Python wrapper for IgBLAST v1.9, using IMGT germline references to assign V/J genes and CDR3. Reads were filtered out if the reads had weak V/J assignments (E-value above 1e-6), no CDR3, stop codons, out-of-frame junctions, or ambiguous translated residues. V3J clonotypes were defined by identical inferred V gene, J gene, and CDR3 amino acid sequence. Percentage overlap between repertoires was calculated by dividing the number of shared unique clonotypes by the size of the smaller repertoire. Richness of each repertoire was evaluated using RTK rarefaction, the Chao1 estimator, and Recon v2.1 estimates of unobserved clonotypes. TCRdb mirrors the immuneACCESS table, restricted to in-frame sequences. Some clones are absent from its copies; in checked studies, under half trace to an unresolved V gene, and the reason for the others is unknown. The DNA gave D and trimming, while V, J and clone size come from that table. Recorded for this sample are fewer than 650,000 clones; over 65% of them occurred a single time. 10% to 15% of the sample belongs to the ten largest clones.

Points on this clone: What this receptor recognizes is not known. No much larger clonotype is one base removed from it; base qualities were not supplied. Other DNA sequences in the same sample also yield this CDR3.

Results and caveats for the whole study, not just this receptor: Sampling was limited to blood, and TCR repertoires in tissue likely differ from TCR repertoires in blood. Pairwise subsampling indicated that sequencing depth was expected to affect the degree of clonotype sharing among donors. Because the study included a small number of donors, the genetic and exposure-history diversity represented was limited.

The germline ends are 5 bases apart after V is trimmed by 4 bases and J by 5 bases. CDR1 and CDR2 are read off the germline V gene as ENHRY and SYGVKD. The CDR3 runs 11 residues from the cysteine to the phenylalanine. This entry keeps only the CDR3 DNA: 33 bases, framed from base 1. In this chain, TRBV10-3 is recombined with TRBJ2-5, and possibly TRBD2, on 5 matching bases. Specimen: PBMCs. The TCR comes from a woman in her thirties or forties in good health. Some clones in this sample may be carry-over from other donors' samples. The CDR3 region: CAISGGETQYF. The DNA reads as follows: TGTGCCATCAGTGGCGGGGAGACCCAGTACTTC.